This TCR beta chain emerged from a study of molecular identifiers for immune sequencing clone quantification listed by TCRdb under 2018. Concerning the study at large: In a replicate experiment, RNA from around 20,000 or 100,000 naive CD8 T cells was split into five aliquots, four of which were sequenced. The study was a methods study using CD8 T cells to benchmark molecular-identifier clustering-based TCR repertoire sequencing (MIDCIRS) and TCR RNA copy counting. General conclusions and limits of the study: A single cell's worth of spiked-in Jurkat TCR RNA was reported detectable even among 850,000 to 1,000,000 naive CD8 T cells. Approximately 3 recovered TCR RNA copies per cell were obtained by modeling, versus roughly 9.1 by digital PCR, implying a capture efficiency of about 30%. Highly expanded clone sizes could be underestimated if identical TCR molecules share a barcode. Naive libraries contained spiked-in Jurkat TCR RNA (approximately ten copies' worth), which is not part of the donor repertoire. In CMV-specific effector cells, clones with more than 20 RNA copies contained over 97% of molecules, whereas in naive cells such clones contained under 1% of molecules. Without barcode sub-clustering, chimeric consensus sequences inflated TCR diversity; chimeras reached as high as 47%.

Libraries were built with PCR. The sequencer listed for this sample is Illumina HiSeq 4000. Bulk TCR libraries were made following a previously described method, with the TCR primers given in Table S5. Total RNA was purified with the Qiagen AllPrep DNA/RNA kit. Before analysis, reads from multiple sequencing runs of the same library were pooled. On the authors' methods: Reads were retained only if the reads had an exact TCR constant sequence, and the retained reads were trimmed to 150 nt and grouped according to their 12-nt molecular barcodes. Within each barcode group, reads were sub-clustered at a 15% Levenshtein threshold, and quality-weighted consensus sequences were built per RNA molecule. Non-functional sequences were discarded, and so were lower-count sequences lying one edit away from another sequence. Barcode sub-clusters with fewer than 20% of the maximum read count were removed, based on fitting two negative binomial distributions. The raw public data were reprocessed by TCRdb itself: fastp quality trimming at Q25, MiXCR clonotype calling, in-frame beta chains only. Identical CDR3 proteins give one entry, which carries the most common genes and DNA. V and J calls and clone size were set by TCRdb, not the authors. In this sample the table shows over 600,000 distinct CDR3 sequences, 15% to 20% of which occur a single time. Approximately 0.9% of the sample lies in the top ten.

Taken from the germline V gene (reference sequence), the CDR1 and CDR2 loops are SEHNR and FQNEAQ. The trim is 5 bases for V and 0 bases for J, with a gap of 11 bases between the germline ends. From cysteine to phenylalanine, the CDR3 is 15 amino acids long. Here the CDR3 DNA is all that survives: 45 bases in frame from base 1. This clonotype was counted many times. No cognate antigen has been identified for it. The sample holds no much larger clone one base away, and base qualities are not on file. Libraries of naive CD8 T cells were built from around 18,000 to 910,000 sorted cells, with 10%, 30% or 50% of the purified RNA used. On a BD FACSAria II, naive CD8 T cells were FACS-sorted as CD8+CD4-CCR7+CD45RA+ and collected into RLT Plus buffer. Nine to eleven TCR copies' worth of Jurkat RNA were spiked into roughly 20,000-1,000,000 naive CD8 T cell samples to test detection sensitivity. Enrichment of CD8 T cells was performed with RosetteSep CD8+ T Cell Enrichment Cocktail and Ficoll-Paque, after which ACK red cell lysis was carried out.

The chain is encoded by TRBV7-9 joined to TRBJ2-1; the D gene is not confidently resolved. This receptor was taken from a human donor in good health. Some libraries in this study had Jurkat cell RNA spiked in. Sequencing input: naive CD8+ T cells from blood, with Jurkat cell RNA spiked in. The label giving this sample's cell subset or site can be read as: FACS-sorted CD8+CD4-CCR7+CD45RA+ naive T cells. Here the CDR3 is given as CASSPTTNSYNEQFF. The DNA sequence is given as TGTGCCAGCAGCCCGACAACAAACTCCTACAATGAGCAGTTCTTC.